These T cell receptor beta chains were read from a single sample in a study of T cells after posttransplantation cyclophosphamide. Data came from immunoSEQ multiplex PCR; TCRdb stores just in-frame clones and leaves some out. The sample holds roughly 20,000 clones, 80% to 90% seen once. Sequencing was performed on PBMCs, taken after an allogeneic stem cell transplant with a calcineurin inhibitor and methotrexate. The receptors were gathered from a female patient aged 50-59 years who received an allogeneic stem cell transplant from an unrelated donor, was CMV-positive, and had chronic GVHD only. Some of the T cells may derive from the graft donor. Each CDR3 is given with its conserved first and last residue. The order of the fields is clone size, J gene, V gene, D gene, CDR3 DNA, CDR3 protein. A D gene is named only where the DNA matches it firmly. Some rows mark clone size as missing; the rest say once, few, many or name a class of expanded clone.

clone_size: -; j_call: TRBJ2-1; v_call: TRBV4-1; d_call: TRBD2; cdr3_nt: TGCGCCAGCAGCCCGAAGGGGAGCGGGACTATTTACAATGAGCAGTTCTTC; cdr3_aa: CASSPKGSGTIYNEQFF
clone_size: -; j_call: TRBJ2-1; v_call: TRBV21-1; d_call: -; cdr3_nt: TGTGCCAGCAGCTGGGACAGCGTCGATGAGCAGTTCTTC; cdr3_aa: CASSWDSVDEQFF
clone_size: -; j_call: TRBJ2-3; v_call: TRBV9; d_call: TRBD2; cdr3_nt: TGTGCCAGCAGCGTAGCGGGACTAGCGCCAGATACGCAGTATTTT; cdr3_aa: CASSVAGLAPDTQYF
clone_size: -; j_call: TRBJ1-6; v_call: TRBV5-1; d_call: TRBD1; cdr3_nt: TGCGCCAGCAGCCCGGGACAGGGGTATAATTCACCCCTCCACTTT; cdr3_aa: CASSPGQGYNSPLHF
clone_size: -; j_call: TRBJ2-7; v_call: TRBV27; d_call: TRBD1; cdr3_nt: TGTGCCAGCAGTTTAATAGGGACAGCCTACGAGCAGTACTTC; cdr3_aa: CASSLIGTAYEQYF
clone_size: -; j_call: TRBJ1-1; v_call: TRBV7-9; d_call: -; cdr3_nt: TGTGCCAGCGATATTAGTGTATCGGGCACTGAAGCTTTCTTT; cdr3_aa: CASDISVSGTEAFF
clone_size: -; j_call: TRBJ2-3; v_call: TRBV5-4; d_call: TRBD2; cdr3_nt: TGTGCCAGCACCACCCGCCTAGCGGCTAGCACAGATACGCAGTATTTT; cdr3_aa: CASTTRLAASTDTQYF
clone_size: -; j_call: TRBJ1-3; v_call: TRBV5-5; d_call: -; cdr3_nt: TGTGCCAGCAGCTTGTCACTCGCAGGGGGAAACACCATATATTTT; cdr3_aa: CASSLSLAGGNTIYF
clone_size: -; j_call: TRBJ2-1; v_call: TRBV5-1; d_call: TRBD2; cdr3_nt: TGCGCCAGCAGCTTGGCCGGCGGGAGCTCCTACAATGAGCAGTTCTTC; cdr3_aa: CASSLAGGSSYNEQFF
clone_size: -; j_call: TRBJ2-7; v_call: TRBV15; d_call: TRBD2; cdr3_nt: TGTGCCACCAGCAGAGATCGTAGGGCTAGCGGAGGGCTCGGCTCCTACGAGCAGTACTTC; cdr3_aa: CATSRDRRASGGLGSYEQYF
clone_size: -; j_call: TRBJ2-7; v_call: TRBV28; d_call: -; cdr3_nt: TGTGCCAGCAGTTTAAAGTGGCAGGGCCGCTCCTACGAGCAGTACTTC; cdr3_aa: CASSLKWQGRSYEQYF
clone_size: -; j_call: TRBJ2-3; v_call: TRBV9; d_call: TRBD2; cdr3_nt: TGTGCCAGCAGCGTAGGGACTAGCGGCACAGATACGCAGTATTTT; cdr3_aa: CASSVGTSGTDTQYF
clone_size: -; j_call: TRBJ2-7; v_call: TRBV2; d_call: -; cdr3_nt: TGTGCCAGCAAGAGAGGACTTACCTACGAGCAGTACTTC; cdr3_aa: CASKRGLTYEQYF
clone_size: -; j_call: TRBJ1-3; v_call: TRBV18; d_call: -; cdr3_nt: TGTGCCAGCTCAACTAGGACGGGCTCTGGAAACACCATATATTTT; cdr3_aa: CASSTRTGSGNTIYF
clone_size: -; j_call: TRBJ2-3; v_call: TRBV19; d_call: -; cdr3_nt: TGTGCCAGCGGGGGGCAGGGCACAGATACGCAGTATTTT; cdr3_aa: CASGGQGTDTQYF
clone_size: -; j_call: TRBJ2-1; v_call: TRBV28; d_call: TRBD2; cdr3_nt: TGTGCCAGCAGTTTTAATCGCGGGAGGGCTTCCTACAATGAGCAGTTCTTC; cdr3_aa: CASSFNRGRASYNEQFF
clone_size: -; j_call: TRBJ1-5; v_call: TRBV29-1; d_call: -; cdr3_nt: TGCAGCGTTGGACTTCCCACGGGGCCCCAGCATTTT; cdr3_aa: CSVGLPTGPQHF
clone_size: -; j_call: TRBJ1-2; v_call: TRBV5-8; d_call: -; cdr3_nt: TGTGCCAGCAGCCACCCCAGGGCAGTGATGAACTATGGCTACACCTTC; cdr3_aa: CASSHPRAVMNYGYTF
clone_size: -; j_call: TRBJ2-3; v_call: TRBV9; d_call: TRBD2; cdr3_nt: TGTGCCAGCAGCGTAGGGGCTAGCGGGAGGATGGGAACAGATACGCAGTATTTT; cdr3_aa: CASSVGASGRMGTDTQYF
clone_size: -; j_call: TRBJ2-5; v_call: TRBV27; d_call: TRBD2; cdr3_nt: TGTGCCAGCAGTCCAGGGACTAGCGGGAAGACCCAGTACTTC; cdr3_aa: CASSPGTSGKTQYF
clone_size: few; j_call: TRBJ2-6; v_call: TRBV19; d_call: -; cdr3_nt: TGTGCCAGTAGTACGGGGGGCGGGGCCAACGTCCTGACTTTC; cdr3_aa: CASSTGGGANVLTF
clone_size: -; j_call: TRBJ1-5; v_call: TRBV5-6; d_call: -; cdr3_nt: TGTGCCAGCAGCTCGAAACTATTTAGCAATCAGCCCCAGCATTTT; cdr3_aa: CASSSKLFSNQPQHF
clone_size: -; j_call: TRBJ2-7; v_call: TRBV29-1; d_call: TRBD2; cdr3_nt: TGCAGCGTTGGGTCGGGGGGCTACGAGCAGTACTTC; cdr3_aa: CSVGSGGYEQYF
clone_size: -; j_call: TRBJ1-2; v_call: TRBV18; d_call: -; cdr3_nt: TGTGCCAGCTCACCTACAGCTAACTATGGCTACACCTTC; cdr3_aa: CASSPTANYGYTF
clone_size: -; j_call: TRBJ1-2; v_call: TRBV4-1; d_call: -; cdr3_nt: TGCGCCAGCAGCCAAGTGGGAGGGGCTAACTATGGCTACACCTTC; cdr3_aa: CASSQVGGANYGYTF
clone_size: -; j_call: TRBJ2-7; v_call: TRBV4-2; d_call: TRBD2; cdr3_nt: TGTGCCAGCAGCCATGGGACTAGCGGCGCATCCCTACCCGAGCAGTACTTC; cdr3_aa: CASSHGTSGASLPEQYF
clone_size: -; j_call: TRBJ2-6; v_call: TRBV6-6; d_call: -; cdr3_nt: TGTGCCAGCAGTTACAGGGGTTCTGGGGCCAACGTCCTGACTTTC; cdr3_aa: CASSYRGSGANVLTF
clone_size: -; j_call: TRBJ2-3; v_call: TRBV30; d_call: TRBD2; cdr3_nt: TGTGCCTGGAGTGTACAAGCGGGAGGAATCCCGCAGTATTTT; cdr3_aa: CAWSVQAGGIPQYF
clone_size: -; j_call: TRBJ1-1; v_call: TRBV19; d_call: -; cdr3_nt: TGTGCCAGTAGTGGGGCGTGGGGGCGGTACACTGAAGCTTTCTTT; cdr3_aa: CASSGAWGRYTEAFF
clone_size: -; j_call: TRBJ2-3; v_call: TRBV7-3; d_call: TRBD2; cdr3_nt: TGTGCCAGCAGCTCCTTAGCGGGAGGGCCCGTGAATACGCAGTATTTT; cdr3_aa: CASSSLAGGPVNTQYF
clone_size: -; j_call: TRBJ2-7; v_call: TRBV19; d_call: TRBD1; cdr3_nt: TGTGCCAGTAGTATAGTTCTGGCCCGGGACAGGGGGAGCTACGAGCAGTACTTC; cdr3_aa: CASSIVLARDRGSYEQYF
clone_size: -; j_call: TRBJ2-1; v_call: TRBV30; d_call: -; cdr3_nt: TGTGCCTGGAGTACATACAATGAGCAGTTCTTC; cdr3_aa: CAWSTYNEQFF
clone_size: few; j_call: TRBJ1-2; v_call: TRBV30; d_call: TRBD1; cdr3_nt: TGTGCCTGGGACAGGGGATGGCATGGCTACACCTTC; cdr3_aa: CAWDRGWHGYTF
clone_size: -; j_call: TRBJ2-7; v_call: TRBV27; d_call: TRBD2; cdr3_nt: TGTGCCAGCAGTCCACGCCTCGGACTAGCGGGAGAGCGGCCCGAGCAGTACTTC; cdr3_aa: CASSPRLGLAGERPEQYF
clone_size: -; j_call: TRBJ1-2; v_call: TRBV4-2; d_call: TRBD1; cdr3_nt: TGTGCCAGCAGCCAAGATGGGACAGGGACCCTCTATGGCTACACCTTC; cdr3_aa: CASSQDGTGTLYGYTF
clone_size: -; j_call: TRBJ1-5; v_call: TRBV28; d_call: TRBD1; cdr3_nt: TGTGCCAGCAGGGCCGGGACAGTCAGGCATCAGCCCCAGCATTTT; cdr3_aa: CASRAGTVRHQPQHF
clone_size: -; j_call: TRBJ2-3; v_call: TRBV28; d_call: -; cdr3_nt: TGTGCCAGCGGGACACCTAGCACAGATACGCAGTATTTT; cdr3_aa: CASGTPSTDTQYF
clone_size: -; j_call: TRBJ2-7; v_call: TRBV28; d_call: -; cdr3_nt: TGTGCCAGCAGTCTAGGTGGCTACGAGCAGTACTTC; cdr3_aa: CASSLGGYEQYF
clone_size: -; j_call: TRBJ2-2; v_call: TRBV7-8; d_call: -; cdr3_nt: TGTGCCAGCAGCTCACTAGCGAACACCGGGGAGCTGTTTTTT; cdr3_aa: CASSSLANTGELFF
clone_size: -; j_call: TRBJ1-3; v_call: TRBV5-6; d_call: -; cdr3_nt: TGTGCCAGCAGCTTGGGCAGGGCTGGAAACACCATATATTTT; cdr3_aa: CASSLGRAGNTIYF
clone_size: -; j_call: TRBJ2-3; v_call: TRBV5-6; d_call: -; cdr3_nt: TGTGCCAGCAGCCCATTAGCCGGGAGCACAGATACGCAGTATTTT; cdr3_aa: CASSPLAGSTDTQYF
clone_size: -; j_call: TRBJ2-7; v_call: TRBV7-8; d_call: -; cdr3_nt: TGTGCCAGCAGCACCGAACCCCCTAGATACGAGCAGTACTTC; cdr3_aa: CASSTEPPRYEQYF
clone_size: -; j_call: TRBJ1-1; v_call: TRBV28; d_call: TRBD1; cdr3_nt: TGTGCCAGCAGTTTATCATCAGGGGGCCACACTGAAGCTTTCTTT; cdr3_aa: CASSLSSGGHTEAFF
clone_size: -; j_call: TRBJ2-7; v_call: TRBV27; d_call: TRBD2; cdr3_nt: TGTGCCAGCAGTTTCCAGGGGACTAGCGATTACGAGCAGTACTTC; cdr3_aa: CASSFQGTSDYEQYF
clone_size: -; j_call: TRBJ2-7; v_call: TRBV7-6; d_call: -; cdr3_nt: TGTGCCAGCAGCTCCCGGACAGACACCTACGAGCAGTACTTC; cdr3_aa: CASSSRTDTYEQYF
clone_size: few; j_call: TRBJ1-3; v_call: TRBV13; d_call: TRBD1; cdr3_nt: TGTGCCAGCAGCTTACAGGGGGCGAGAAACACCATATATTTT; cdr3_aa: CASSLQGARNTIYF
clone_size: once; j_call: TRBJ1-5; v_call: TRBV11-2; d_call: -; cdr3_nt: TGTGCCAGCAGTTTGGGGGGGTTTAGTCAGTCCCAGCATTTT; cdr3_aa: CASSLGGFSQSQHF
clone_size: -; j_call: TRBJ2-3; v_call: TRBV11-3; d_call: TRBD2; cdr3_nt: TGTGCCAGCAGCTTAGGACTAGCGGGAGATACGCAGTATTTT; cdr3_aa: CASSLGLAGDTQYF
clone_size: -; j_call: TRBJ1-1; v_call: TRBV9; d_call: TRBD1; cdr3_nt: TGTGCCAGCCCCGAGGGACAGGGAGGCACTGAAGCTTTCTTT; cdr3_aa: CASPEGQGGTEAFF
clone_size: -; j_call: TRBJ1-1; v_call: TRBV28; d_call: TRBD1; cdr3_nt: TGTGCCAGCAGTACGGACAGGCAGAACACTGAAGCTTTCTTT; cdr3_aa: CASSTDRQNTEAFF
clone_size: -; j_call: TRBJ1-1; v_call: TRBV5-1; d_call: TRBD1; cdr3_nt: TGCGCCAGCAGCAGGGACAGGGGAACGAACACTGAAGCTTTCTTT; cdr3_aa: CASSRDRGTNTEAFF
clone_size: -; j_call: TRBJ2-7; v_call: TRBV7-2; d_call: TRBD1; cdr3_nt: TGTGCCAGCAGCCCGACAGGGCACGAGCAGTACTTC; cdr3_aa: CASSPTGHEQYF
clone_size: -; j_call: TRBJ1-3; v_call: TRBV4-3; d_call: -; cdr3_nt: TGCGCCAGCAGCCAGAGACTGCTGGCATCGGTTGGAAACACCATATATTTT; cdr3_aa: CASSQRLLASVGNTIYF
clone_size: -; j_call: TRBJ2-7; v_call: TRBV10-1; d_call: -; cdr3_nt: TGCGCCAGCAGCCCTGCGAGGGAACCCTACGAGCAGTACTTC; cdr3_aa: CASSPAREPYEQYF
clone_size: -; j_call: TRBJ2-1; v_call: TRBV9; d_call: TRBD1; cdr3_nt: TGTGCCAGCAGCCCTAAGGCCGGACAGGGGGTGGACAATGAGCAGTTCTTC; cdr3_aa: CASSPKAGQGVDNEQFF
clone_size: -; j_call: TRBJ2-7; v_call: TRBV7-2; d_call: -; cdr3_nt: TGTGCCAGCAGGGACATTTACTACGAGCAGTACTTC; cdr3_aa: CASRDIYYEQYF
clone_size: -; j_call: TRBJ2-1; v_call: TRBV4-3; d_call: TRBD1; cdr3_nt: TGCGCCAGCAGCCAATATGGGACAGGCTACAATGAGCAGTTCTTC; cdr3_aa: CASSQYGTGYNEQFF
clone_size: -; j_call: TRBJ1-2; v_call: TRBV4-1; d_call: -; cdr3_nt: TGCGCCAGCAGCCAAGGTCAGAACTATGGCTACACCTTC; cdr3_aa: CASSQGQNYGYTF
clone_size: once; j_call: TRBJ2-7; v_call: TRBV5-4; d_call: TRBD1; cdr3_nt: TGTGCCAGCAGCTCCCGGGACAGCGTCTACGAGCAGTACTTC; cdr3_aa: CASSSRDSVYEQYF
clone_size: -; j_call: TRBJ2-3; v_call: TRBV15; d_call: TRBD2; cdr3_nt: TGTGCCACCAGCAGAGGGGTAGCGGGAGGGAGCACAGATACGCAGTATTTT; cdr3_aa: CATSRGVAGGSTDTQYF